The 14 T cell receptor beta chains below were found in one sample sequenced in a study of blood T cell repertoires in COVID-19. Clones were sequenced by immunoSEQ multiplex PCR, and TCRdb holds only the in-frame ones, with some missing. Among roughly 330,000 clones, roughly 87% were seen once, and the ten largest hold 9.9%. Sequences were obtained from peripheral blood. The receptors originated from a man aged 25-45 years with COVID-19, enrolled during active disease.

The chain combines TRBV10-3 with TRBJ1-5; 8 bases fit TRBD1. This CDR3 is 13 amino acids long. The V gene's germline CDR1 is ENHRY and CDR2 SYGVKD. J gave up 9 bases and V 5 bases, and 6 bases lay outside the gene matches. CDR3 bases: TGTGCCATCAGTAGGGACAGGACGCGGCCCCAGCATTTT. This sequence encodes CAISRDRTRPQHF.

The chain uses TRBV5-1 and TRBJ1-2, with a possible D match to TRBD1 (5 bases). Trimming removed 6 bases at V and 4 bases at J, with 13 bases between. The CDR3 contains 13 residues. Germline V gives CDR1 SGHRS, CDR2 YFSETQ. The CDR3 is CASKDQGAYGYTF. CDR3 in DNA: TGCGCCAGCAAGGATCAGGGCGCCTATGGCTACACCTTC. The full variable domain, completed using reference TRBV5-1 and TRBJ1-2, is KAGVTQTPRYLIKTRGQQVTLSCSPISGHRSVSWYQQTPGQGLQFLFEYFSETQRNKGNFPGRFSGRQFSNSRSEMNVSTLELGDSALYLCASKDQGAYGYTFGSGTRLTVV.

The CDR3 DNA reads as TGTGCCAGCAGCCCGGACAGGGGAGAGACCCAGTACTTC. Protein: CASSPDRGETQYF. The rearrangement uses TRBV7-2 and TRBJ2-5, with 9 bases aligning to TRBD1. The CDR3 totals 13 residues. J lost 4 bases, V lost 5 bases, and 2 bases had no gene match. The germline gives CDR1 SGHTA, CDR2 FQGNSA.

This chain connects TRBV7-9 to TRBJ2-5; D may be TRBD1 (6 bases). Germline V gene data show CDR1 as SEHNR and CDR2 as FQNEAQ (reference sequence). V lost 5 bases to trimming and J lost 5 bases, with 15 bases between them. The CDR3 has 14 residues. The CDR3 sequence: CASSAGQIEETQYF. The CDR3 bases are TGTGCCAGCAGCGCTGGACAGATCGAGGAGACCCAGTACTTC.

The chain couples TRBV19 to TRBJ2-1, with 8 bases identical to TRBD1. V lost 6 bases and J lost 5; bases outside the gene matches: 9. Germline V gene lookup returns CDR1 LNHDA and CDR2 SQIVND (reference sequence). This CDR3 spans 15 amino acids. CDR3 nucleotide sequence: TGTGCCAGTAGCGTCCGGGACAGGCCAAACAATGAGCAGTTCTTC. It encodes CASSVRDRPNNEQFF.

This clone was counted a single time. This chain uses TRBV14 with TRBJ2-2; D is uncertain. V shed 1 base and J shed 0 bases, with 6 bases lying between them. The CDR3 spans 15 residues. Germline loops: CDR1 SGHDN, CDR2 FVKESK. CDR3 in amino acids: CASSQVLANTGELFF. In DNA, the CDR3 is TGTGCCAGCAGCCAAGTCCTAGCGAACACCGGGGAGCTGTTTTTT. Drawing the rest from reference TRBV14 and TRBJ2-2, the complete variable domain is EAGVTQFPSHSVIEKGQTVTLRCDPISGHDNLYWYRRVMGKEIKFLLHFVKESKQDESGMPNNRFLAERTGGTYSTLKVQPAELEDSGVYFCASSQVLANTGELFFGEGSRLTVL.

This clone was seen once. The chain has TRBV11-2 and TRBJ2-1, with 10 bases matching TRBD2. The CDR3 runs 16 residues. Germline V CDR1 and CDR2: SGHAT, FQNNGV. V was clipped by 0 bases and J by 4 bases; unmatched bases: 3. The CDR3 bases are TGTGCCAGCAGCTTAGACCCTAGCGGGAGTTACAATGAGCAGTTCTTC. It codes for CASSLDPSGSYNEQFF.

The J gene is TRBJ1-2, the V gene TRBV11-2; 7 nucleotides align to TRBD1. The CDR3 loop spans 15 amino acids. Germline V gives CDR1 SGHAT, CDR2 FQNNGV. The J segment lost 6 bases and the V segment lost 0 bases, leaving 7 bases of the junction unmatched. The CDR3 protein is CASSLDRAGGDGYTF. The CDR3 nucleotides read TGTGCCAGCAGCTTAGATCGAGCAGGGGGAGATGGCTACACCTTC.

V usage is TRBV5-6 and J usage is TRBJ2-7, with 13 bases aligning to TRBD2. Germline V gene sequence: CDR1 SGHDT, CDR2 YYEEEE. CDR3 size: 13 residues. Trimming removed 10 bases from V and 7 bases from J; junction bases left unmatched: 8. This CDR3 is CAPPGLAGREQYF. DNA of the CDR3: TGTGCCCCACCGGGACTAGCGGGACGTGAGCAGTACTTC.

The chain joins TRBV11-2 to TRBJ2-1; D is uncertain. This CDR3 contains 13 residues. V was clipped by 3 bases and J by 6 bases, with 9 bases between them. Germline CDR1 and CDR2: SGHAT and FQNNGV. The CDR3 loop is CASSFAYSNEQFF. Here the CDR3 DNA reads TGTGCCAGCAGCTTCGCCTACTCCAATGAGCAGTTCTTC.

The genes are TRBV6-1 and TRBJ2-1; D perhaps matches TRBD1 (6 bases). The ends were cut back, 1 base at V and 5 bases at J, with 18 bases in the middle. This CDR3 has 17 residues. The germline V gene has CDR1 MNHNS and CDR2 SASEGT. The CDR3 loop is CASSEGSGHTLHNEQFF. Written as DNA, the CDR3 is TGTGCCAGCAGTGAAGGGTCGGGACACACACTACACAATGAGCAGTTCTTC.

This clone occurred once. The CDR3 here is CASSPGQGDGEAFF. For the CDR3, the DNA is TGTGCCAGCTCACCCGGACAGGGGGATGGTGAAGCTTTCTTT. The chain links TRBV18 to TRBJ1-1; TRBD1 agrees at 10 bases. The CDR3 covers 14 residues. The J segment lost 7 bases and the V segment lost 3 bases, leaving 5 bases of the junction unmatched. The V gene's germline CDR1 is KGHSH and CDR2 LQKENI.

The V call is TRBV19, the J call TRBJ2-3; 8 nucleotides align to TRBD2. CDR3 length: 15 amino acids. The J segment lost 8 bases and the V segment lost 5 bases, leaving 12 bases of the junction unmatched. Germline V gives CDR1 LNHDA, CDR2 SQIVND (reference sequence). The CDR3 is CASSPGLEFLPTQYF. CDR3 DNA sequence: TGTGCCAGTAGTCCGGGACTAGAATTCTTACCTACGCAGTATTTT.

V usage is TRBV2 and J usage is TRBJ1-5, with D uncertain. Germline CDR1 SNHLY, CDR2 FYNNEI. The CDR3 loop spans 16 amino acids. V dropped 4 bases and J dropped 4 bases, with 17 bases sitting between them. The CDR3 DNA is TGTGCCAGCAGTGCTCGAACGGGGAGTAGTAATCAGCCCCAGCATTTT. As protein: CASSARTGSSNQPQHF. Looking up the rest from reference TRBV2 and TRBJ1-5 gives the full variable domain: EPEVTQTPSHQVTQMGQEVILRCVPISNHLYFYWYRQILGQKVEFLVSFYNNEISEKSEIFDDQFSVERPDGSNFTLKIRSTKLEDSAMYFCASSARTGSSNQPQHFGDGTRLSIL.